Presented here are 15 T cell receptor beta chains from one specimen sequenced in a study of OX40 agonist ivuxolimab in advanced cancers. The table came from immunoSEQ multiplex PCR; TCRdb's copy has only in-frame clones and leaves some out. This table holds about 91,000 clones, just over 85% found once. Sequences were derived from CD4+ or CD8+ T cells sorted from blood, sampled in a trial of the OX40 agonist ivuxolimab. Receptors originate from an adult with an advanced solid tumor such as melanoma, head and neck, liver or kidney cancer.

The chain recombines TRBV18 with TRBJ1-5; 10 nucleotides line up with TRBD1. This CDR3 region has 15 residues. Germline CDR1 reads KGHSH; CDR2 reads LQKENI. V was pared by 2 bases and J by 7 bases, with 5 bases of the junction left unmatched. The CDR3 nucleotides are TGTGCCAGCTCACCAATTGGGACAGGGGTACAGCCCCAGCATTTT. It specifies CASSPIGTGVQPQHF.

The V gene is TRBV9, the J gene TRBJ2-7; TRBD1 agrees at 7 bases. CDR3 length: 15 residues. The V and J ends lost 5 bases and 0 bases, in that order; junction bases with no gene match: 8. CDR1 is SGDLS and CDR2 is YYNGEE in the germline V gene. The CDR3 sequence is CASSAQTGSSYEQYF. The CDR3 nucleotides are TGTGCCAGCAGTGCCCAGACAGGGAGCTCCTACGAGCAGTACTTC.

V usage is TRBV5-6 and J usage is TRBJ1-2; D gene uncertain. The V gene's germline CDR1 is SGHDT and CDR2 YYEEEE. Trimming left V 7 bases short and J 5 bases short, with 21 bases between. There are 15 residues in the CDR3. Here the CDR3 reads CASCEDSRFGYGYTF. The CDR3 coding sequence is TGTGCCAGCTGTGAAGATTCGCGGTTTGGATATGGCTACACCTTC.

The V call is TRBV6-6, the J call TRBJ1-1, with D unresolved. V lost 6 bases and J lost 2, with 7 bases in between. Germline V gene lookup returns CDR1 MNHNY and CDR2 SVGAGI (reference sequence). The CDR3 has 12 amino acids. The CDR3 DNA reads TGTGCCAGCAGCCCCCCAAACACTGAAGCTTTCTTT. Encoded protein: CASSPPNTEAFF.

The rearrangement links TRBV19 to TRBJ1-5, with TRBD1 as a possible D gene (6 bases). CDR1 is LNHDA, CDR2 SQIVND, per germline (reference sequence). The CDR3 is 13 amino acids. Trimming removed 5 bases from V and 6 bases from J, with 11 bases in between. The DNA of the CDR3 is TGTGCCAGTAGTGTACAGGGAATTCAGCCCCAGCATTTT. It yields the protein CASSVQGIQPQHF.

The rearrangement uses TRBV11-2 and TRBJ2-5, with D perhaps being TRBD1 or TRBD2 (5 bases each). The CDR3 spans 13 residues. The V end was cut by 1 base, the J end by 2 bases, with 5 bases between. Germline V gene sequence: CDR1 SGHAT, CDR2 FQNNGV. Here the CDR3 DNA reads TGTGCCAGCAGCTTAGGGGGGCAAGAGACCCAGTACTTC. It translates to CASSLGGQETQYF.

This clone came up once. The chain combines TRBV28 with TRBJ1-2; TRBD1 matches 8 bases. This CDR3 comprises 13 residues. Germline values: CDR1 MDHEN, CDR2 SYDVKM. The ends lost 6 bases at V and 4 bases at J; junction bases unmatched: 4. The CDR3: CASRSGGPYGYTF. The CDR3 nucleotides read TGTGCCAGCAGGTCAGGGGGCCCCTATGGCTACACCTTC.

This chain joins TRBV5-4 and TRBJ1-1; TRBD1 matches at 10 bases. Trimming took 4 bases from V and 4 from J; bases not matched to a gene: 10. The CDR3 consists of 16 residues. Germline V gives CDR1 SGHNT, CDR2 YYREEE (reference sequence). CDR3 nucleotide sequence: TGTGCCAGCAGCGCCCGGGACAGGGGTTCGGGCACTGAAGCTTTCTTT. Translation gives CASSARDRGSGTEAFF.

This chain uses TRBV7-9 with TRBJ2-7; TRBD2 is a possible D gene (6 bases). Germline assignment: CDR1 SEHNR and CDR2 FQNEAQ (reference sequence). Trimming stripped 1 base from V and 4 bases from J, with 11 bases between. The length of the CDR3 is 14 residues. CDR3 amino acids: CASSLGGVRYEQYF. The CDR3, as DNA: TGTGCCAGCAGCTTAGGGGGGGTTAGGTACGAGCAGTACTTC.

The rearrangement uses TRBV9 and TRBJ1-1, with D possibly TRBD1 on 5 matching bases. This CDR3 comprises 14 residues. Germline CDR1 and CDR2: SGDLS and YYNGEE. The V and J ends lost 0 bases and 4 bases respectively, with 10 bases between them. The CDR3 loop reads CASSVDLGVTEAFF. The DNA of the CDR3 is TGTGCCAGCAGCGTAGATTTGGGGGTCACTGAAGCTTTCTTT.

The gene calls are TRBV6-1 and TRBJ1-2; D is perhaps TRBD1 (5 bases). V was shortened by 6 bases and J by 10 bases, with 21 bases between the two germline ends. In germline, CDR1 is MNHNS, CDR2 SASEGT. This CDR3 is 14 amino acids long. The CDR3 DNA reads as TGTGCCAGCAGACACTACCAACCGACAGCCGCCTACACCTTC. It yields the protein CASRHYQPTAAYTF.

This clone was found a few times. This chain joins TRBV9 and TRBJ2-3; 10 bases are shared with TRBD2. CDR1 and CDR2 from the germline V gene are SGDLS and YYNGEE. This CDR3 comprises 16 residues. The junction had 5 bases not matched to a gene; V was cut back by 4 bases and J by 0 bases. CDR3 coding DNA: TGTGCCAGCAGCTACGGGACTAGCGTTAGCACAGATACGCAGTATTTT. This gives the protein CASSYGTSVSTDTQYF.

V usage is TRBV29-1 and J usage is TRBJ2-3; TRBD2 matches 7 bases. The CDR3 runs to 14 residues. The J segment lost 2 bases and the V segment lost 6 bases, leaving 8 bases of the junction unmatched. CDR1 and CDR2 (germline): SQVTM, ANQGSEA. In DNA, the CDR3 is TGCAGCGTAACCGGGACTACAATCACAGATACGCAGTATTTT. Translation: CSVTGTTITDTQYF.

This chain joins TRBV6-6 and TRBJ1-5; D possibly corresponds to TRBD1 (5 bases). V lost 2 bases and J lost 1, with 9 bases in between. The V gene's germline CDR1 is MNHNY and CDR2 SVGAGI (reference sequence). The CDR3 has 15 residues. CDR3 sequence reads: CASSYTGASNQPQHF. As DNA, the CDR3 is TGTGCCAGCAGTTACACCGGGGCAAGCAATCAGCCCCAGCATTTT.

The V call is TRBV18, the J call TRBJ1-1; 7 bases line up with TRBD1. Germline assignment: CDR1 KGHSH and CDR2 LQKENI. With 3 bases clipped from V and 0 bases from J, the junction kept 1 base outside the gene matches. This CDR3 region has 14 residues. CDR3 residues: CASSPTGVNTEAFF. Here the CDR3 DNA reads TGTGCCAGCTCACCTACAGGGGTGAACACTGAAGCTTTCTTT.